These T cell receptor beta chains were read from a single sample in a study of OX40 agonist ivuxolimab in advanced cancers. The assay was immunoSEQ multiplex PCR, and TCRdb's table has in-frame clones only and misses some. The table includes about 67,000 clones, about 85% detected once. The material sequenced was CD4+ or CD8+ T cells sorted from blood, taken in a trial of the OX40 agonist ivuxolimab. The receptor set was obtained from an adult with an advanced solid tumor such as melanoma, head and neck, liver or kidney cancer. Each CDR3 is given with its conserved first and last residue. D genes are given only for firm matches. A clone size is listed for some rows: how often the clone was seen (once, few, many), or a class if it is expanded.

-,-,TRBJ1-2,TRBV4-3,CASSQTGTYGYTF,TGCGCCAGCAGCCAAACAGGGACCTATGGCTACACCTTC
-,-,TRBJ2-5,TRBV27,CASSFRRRETQYF,TGTGCCAGCAGTTTTCGGAGGAGAGAGACCCAGTACTTC
-,few,TRBJ1-1,TRBV7-9,CASSLGVLTEAFF,TGTGCCAGCAGCCTGGGGGTATTGACTGAAGCTTTCTTT
-,-,TRBJ2-5,TRBV15,CATSRPGGGQETQYF,TGTGCCACCAGCAGACCAGGGGGGGGGCAAGAGACCCAGTACTTC
-,-,TRBJ1-2,TRBV4-2,CASSPGDYGYTF,TGTGCCAGCAGCCCCGGGGACTATGGCTACACCTTC
-,-,TRBJ1-2,TRBV4-2,CASSQDRGGGQDYGYTF,TGTGCCAGCAGCCAAGATAGGGGCGGGGGGCAGGACTATGGCTACACCTTC
-,-,TRBJ2-5,TRBV5-1,CASSLGEEQYF,TGCGCCAGCAGCTTAGGTGAGGAGCAGTACTTC
TRBD1,-,TRBJ1-2,TRBV28,CASSYIGTVHGYTF,TGTGCCAGCAGTTATATCGGGACAGTCCATGGCTACACCTTC
TRBD1,-,TRBJ2-1,TRBV28,CATESGTGRNNEQFF,TGTGCCACCGAATCCGGGACAGGGAGGAACAATGAGCAGTTCTTC
-,few,TRBJ2-7,TRBV6-5,CASSLRGLFGEQYF,TGTGCCAGCAGTTTGAGGGGCCTTTTTGGGGAGCAGTACTTC